These 17 T cell receptor beta chains share one sample of origin, sequenced in a study of cytomegalovirus exposure and HLA in healthy donors. The PCR was carried out with 60 Vbeta primers and 13 Jbeta primers. The repertoire was sequenced with immunoSEQ multiplex PCR; TCRdb's copy has only in-frame clones and lacks some. This sample contains 50,000 to 70,000 clones. Sample: PBMCs. Receptor source: a woman in her late teens or twenties in good health and CMV-seronegative.

This chain uses TRBV18 with TRBJ1-5; D is undetermined. Germline V CDR1 and CDR2: KGHSH, LQKENI. The CDR3 totals 13 residues. The V gene lost 5 bases and the J gene lost 2 bases, with 7 bases spanning the gap. In DNA, the CDR3 is TGTGCCAGCTCAAAACTCGGCAATCAGCCCCAGCATTTT. It translates to CASSKLGNQPQHF.

The rearrangement joins TRBV10-3 to TRBJ2-7; unclear D gene. V was cut by 4 bases and J by 3 bases, with 7 bases left in between. Germline assignment: CDR1 ENHRY and CDR2 SYGVKD. CDR3 length: 12 residues. The CDR3 here is CAISASRYEQYF. In DNA, the CDR3 is TGTGCCATCAGTGCCTCCCGCTACGAGCAGTACTTC.

The J gene is TRBJ1-1, the V gene TRBV6-1; 7 positions agree with TRBD1. V was pared by 2 bases and J by 1 base, with 7 bases of the junction left unmatched. The CDR3 is 16 amino acids. The germline V gene encodes CDR1 MNHNS and CDR2 SASEGT. CDR3: CASSEFVGTANTEAFF. In DNA form, the CDR3 reads TGTGCCAGCAGTGAATTCGTTGGGACAGCGAACACTGAAGCTTTCTTT.

The rearrangement links TRBV9 to TRBJ2-1, with 8 bases lining up with TRBD2. CDR3 size: 13 residues. V trimming: 3 bases; J trimming: 7 bases; junction bases outside the gene matches: 3. CDR1 is SGDLS and CDR2 is YYNGEE in the germline V gene. This chain's CDR3 is CASSGPGGNEQFF. The CDR3 DNA sequence: TGTGCCAGCAGCGGACCGGGGGGGAATGAGCAGTTCTTC.

This CDR3 reads CASSSTTDTQYF. The CDR3 coding sequence is TGTGCCAGCAGCTCTACCACAGATACGCAGTATTTT. The genes are TRBV7-9 and TRBJ2-3; D is ambiguous. There are 12 residues in the CDR3. V lost 4 bases, J lost 2 bases, and 4 bases lay in between. Germline V CDR1 and CDR2: SEHNR, FQNEAQ (reference sequence).

The chain joins TRBV27 to TRBJ2-7, with TRBD1 matching 9 bases. This CDR3 comprises 13 residues. Germline CDR1 and CDR2: MNHEY and SMNVEV (reference sequence). Trimming at V came to 8 bases and at J to 0 bases, leaving 2 bases not matched to a gene. The CDR3 protein is CASSTGGSYEQYF. The CDR3 region has the DNA TGTGCCAGCTCGACAGGGGGCTCCTACGAGCAGTACTTC.

J is TRBJ2-4 and V is TRBV25-1; the D gene is possibly TRBD2 (6 bases). V gave up 4 bases and J gave up 6 bases, with 7 bases separating them. The CDR3 has 12 residues. Germline CDR1 reads MGHDK; CDR2 reads SYGVNS. CDR3 in DNA: TGTGCCAGCAGTGTCGGGGGAAACATTCAGTACTTC. This encodes CASSVGGNIQYF.

The CDR3 DNA is TGCGCCAGCAGCCCCTCCGGGACAGGGGACGGCGTCCTGACTTTC. Translated, it gives CASSPSGTGDGVLTF. The chain employs TRBV4-1 and TRBJ2-6, with 10 bases identical to TRBD1. Germline CDR1 reads MGHRA; CDR2 reads YSYEKL. Germline trimming cut 4 bases from V and 12 bases from J; bases unmatched to any gene: 9. This CDR3 contains 15 residues.

The V and J genes are TRBV2 and TRBJ2-5; 9 nucleotides line up with TRBD2. This CDR3 comprises 16 residues. The germline CDR1 and CDR2 sequences are SNHLY and FYNNEI. Trimming at V came to 5 bases and at J to 4 bases, leaving 11 bases not matched to a gene. This CDR3 is CASSLLAGVGVETQYF. The CDR3 region has the DNA TGTGCCAGCAGTTTATTAGCGGGGGTAGGAGTAGAGACCCAGTACTTC.

The gene calls are TRBV6-5 and TRBJ1-5, with D tentatively TRBD1 (5 bases). V shed 6 bases and J shed 2 bases, with 14 bases lying between them. Looked up from germline, CDR1 is MNHEY and CDR2 is SVGAGI. The CDR3 has 15 amino acids. The CDR3 sequence: CASRSQGMGNQPQHF. CDR3 nucleotides: TGTGCCAGCAGGTCCCAGGGTATGGGCAATCAGCCCCAGCATTTT.

The chain recombines TRBV30 with TRBJ2-3, with TRBD2 matching over 8 bases. The CDR3 consists of 15 residues. Germline V gene sequence: CDR1 GTSNPN, CDR2 SVGIG (reference sequence). Trimming took 8 bases from V and 5 from J; bases not matched to a gene: 15. CDR3 nucleotides: TGTGCCGGGAACATAACGGGGGGGGAGAGAGATACGCAGTATTTT. This translates into CAGNITGGERDTQYF.

V usage is TRBV19 and J usage is TRBJ1-1; possible D gene TRBD1, 6 bases. Germline CDR1 LNHDA, CDR2 SQIVND (reference sequence). The V and J ends lost 5 bases and 0 bases respectively, with 10 bases between them. The CDR3 extends over 14 amino acids. In nucleotides, the CDR3 is TGTGCCAGTAGTCCCTGGACAGTGAACACTGAAGCTTTCTTT. Its protein is CASSPWTVNTEAFF.

The chain links TRBV6-1 to TRBJ1-4; D uncertain. CDR1 and CDR2 from the germline V gene are MNHNS and SASEGT. The CDR3 covers 16 residues. V was pared by 5 bases and J by 8 bases, with 21 bases between. The chain's CDR3 is CASSKDLEGLREKLFF. CDR3 DNA sequence: TGTGCCAGCAGTAAAGACTTGGAGGGCCTTCGGGAAAAACTGTTTTTT.

The chain recombines TRBV4-1 with TRBJ1-5, with D possibly TRBD1 on 5 matching bases. The V end was cut by 4 bases, the J end by 4 bases, with 14 bases between. CDR1 MGHRA and CDR2 YSYEKL come from the germline V gene. The length of the CDR3 is 15 residues. The CDR3 loop is CASSRQGPSNQPQHF. In DNA, the CDR3 is TGCGCCAGCAGCCGCCAGGGCCCGTCTAATCAGCCCCAGCATTTT.

The rearrangement uses TRBV7-6 and TRBJ1-2; TRBD1 agrees at 9 bases. CDR1 SGHVS and CDR2 FNYEAQ come from the germline V gene. V shed 5 bases, J shed 4 bases, and the junction held 11 bases outside the gene matches. The CDR3 totals 16 residues. The CDR3 region has the DNA TGTGCCAGCAGCCCGACCGGGACAGGGTCCCGCTATGGCTACACCTTC. Amino acid sequence: CASSPTGTGSRYGYTF.

The chain joins TRBV18 to TRBJ1-1; possible D gene TRBD1, 5 bases. Deletions cut 1 base from V and 5 bases from J, with 17 bases between. The germline CDR1 and CDR2 sequences are KGHSH and LQKENI. The CDR3 contains 16 residues. The chain's CDR3 is CASSPRREGIGTEAFF. The DNA of the CDR3 is TGTGCCAGCTCACCACGCAGGGAGGGGATTGGTACTGAAGCTTTCTTT.

The V and J genes are TRBV4-1 and TRBJ1-5, with D unclear. This CDR3 spans 17 amino acids. V was cut by 4 bases and J by 3 bases, with 19 bases left in between. Germline CDR1 and CDR2: MGHRA and YSYEKL. In DNA, the CDR3 is TGCGCCAGCAGCCGCCTCTCGGTCGGGAGATCCAATCAGCCCCAGCATTTT. Amino acids: CASSRLSVGRSNQPQHF.